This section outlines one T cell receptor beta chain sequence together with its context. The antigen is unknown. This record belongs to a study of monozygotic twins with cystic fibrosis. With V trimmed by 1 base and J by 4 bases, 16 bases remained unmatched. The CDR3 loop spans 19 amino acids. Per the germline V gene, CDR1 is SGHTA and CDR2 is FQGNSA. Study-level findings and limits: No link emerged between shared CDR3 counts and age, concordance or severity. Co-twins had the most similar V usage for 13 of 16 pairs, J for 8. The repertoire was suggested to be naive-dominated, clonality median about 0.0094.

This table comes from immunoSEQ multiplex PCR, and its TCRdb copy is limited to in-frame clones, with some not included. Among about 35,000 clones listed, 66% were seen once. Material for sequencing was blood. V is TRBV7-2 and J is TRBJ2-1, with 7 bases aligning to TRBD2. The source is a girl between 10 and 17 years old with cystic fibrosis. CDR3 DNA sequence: TGTGCCAGCAGCTTAGGCCCCACTAGCGCCCGGGTCGAATACAATGAGCAGTTCTTC. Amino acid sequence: CASSLGPTSARVEYNEQFF.